Shown below are 28 T cell receptor beta chains from a single sample sequenced in a study of control samples from healthy donors and cancer patients. Using immunoSEQ multiplex PCR, the repertoire was profiled, and TCRdb retains in-frame clones only, with some absent. The sample lists roughly 50,000 clones, around 96% occurring once. The sample was blood. All receptors derive from a woman in her twenties or thirties in good health.

This clone was found a few times. This chain links TRBV4-1 with TRBJ1-5; D may be TRBD1 (5 bases). Germline lookup yields CDR1 MGHRA and CDR2 YSYEKL. The CDR3 has 17 residues. Trimming took off 0 bases at V and 4 bases at J, with 16 bases between the two ends. CDR3 sequence: CASSQDLGQGGNQPQHF. The CDR3 region has the DNA TGCGCCAGCAGCCAAGATCTCGGGCAGGGTGGTAATCAGCCCCAGCATTTT.

The chain uses TRBV28 and TRBJ2-5; a possible D gene is TRBD1 (5 bases). There are 15 residues in the CDR3. Trimming removed 5 bases from V and 1 base from J, with 14 bases in between. In germline, CDR1 is MDHEN, CDR2 SYDVKM. CDR3 bases: TGTGCCAGCAGTAAACTGACAGTAAGCCAAGAGACCCAGTACTTC. It is translated as CASSKLTVSQETQYF.

The rearrangement uses TRBV7-2 and TRBJ2-7; the D gene is possibly TRBD2 (5 bases). The CDR3 sequence is 17 residues long. The V end was cut by 1 base, the J end by 7 bases, with 23 bases between. Germline V gene data show CDR1 as SGHTA and CDR2 as FQGNSA. The CDR3 nucleotides are TGTGCCAGCAGCTTAGGGGGTGGGTGGGAGATCGCTACAGAGCAGTACTTC. Its translation is CASSLGGGWEIATEQYF. The variable domain in full, with the rest retrieved from reference TRBV7-2 and TRBJ2-7, is GAGVSQSPSNKVTEKGKDVELRCDPISGHTALYWYRQSLGQGLEFLIYFQGNSAPDKSGLPSDRFSAERTGGSVSTLTIQRTQQEDSAVYLCASSLGGGWEIATEQYFGPGTRLTVT.

The gene calls are TRBV27 and TRBJ2-3; TRBD1 agrees at 7 bases. V dropped 6 bases and J dropped 4; count of bases not matched to a gene: 7. The V gene's germline CDR1 is MNHEY and CDR2 SMNVEV (reference sequence). This CDR3 comprises 14 residues. CDR3 sequence (DNA): TGTGCCAGCAGCAACAGGGGTGGGGCAGATACGCAGTATTTT. Encoded protein: CASSNRGGADTQYF.

The gene calls are TRBV4-1 and TRBJ1-1; D call uncertain. CDR1 and CDR2 from the germline V gene are MGHRA and YSYEKL. The V end lost 4 bases, the J end lost 7 bases, and 16 bases lay between the germline ends. The length of the CDR3 is 14 residues. DNA of the CDR3: TGCGCCAGCAGCCCCCTTCGGGGTTTTGATGAAGCTTTCTTT. Translation gives CASSPLRGFDEAFF.

The J gene is TRBJ2-5, the V gene TRBV7-3; TRBD1 matches at 8 bases. CDR1 is SGHTA and CDR2 is FQGTGA in the germline V gene. The V gene end was trimmed by 5 bases and the J gene end by 4 bases; junction bases not matched to a gene: 3. The CDR3 has 13 amino acids. This chain's CDR3 is CASSQTGAETQYF. Written as DNA, the CDR3 is TGTGCCAGCAGCCAGACAGGGGCAGAGACCCAGTACTTC.

This sequence joins TRBV5-5 and TRBJ1-4; D possibly corresponds to TRBD1 (5 bases). V was cut by 3 bases and J by 4 bases, with 13 bases left in between. The CDR3 loop spans 15 amino acids. Germline V gene sequence: CDR1 SGHKS, CDR2 YYEKEE (reference sequence). The CDR3 spells CASSSWIQDNEKLFF. The CDR3 DNA reads TGTGCCAGCAGCTCCTGGATACAGGATAATGAAAAACTGTTTTTT.

As to this clone: No DNA is shown, since the ends of the CDR3 on it are uncertain; the CDR3 is the one TCRdb lists. This rearrangement joins TRBV9 to TRBJ2-7; TRBD1, the D gene given by the table, was not confirmed from the DNA. Germline V gene lookup returns CDR1 SGDLS and CDR2 YYNGEE. A total of 13 residues make up the CDR3, ends included. The CDR3 sequence is CASSVGGGTGAYF.

The chain employs TRBV7-2 and TRBJ2-5; 8 bases fit TRBD2. J was trimmed by 9 bases and V by 4 bases; bases with no gene match: 7. The CDR3 length is 13 residues. Germline V gene lookup returns CDR1 SGHTA and CDR2 FQGNSA. CDR3 DNA: TGTGCCAGCAGCTCCTGGGGGCGGGGGGCCCAGTACTTC. This codes for CASSSWGRGAQYF.

J is TRBJ2-1 and V is TRBV6-5; 8 nucleotides agree with TRBD1. This CDR3 is 13 amino acids long. Trimming took 6 bases from V and 6 from J; bases not matched to a gene: 4. Per germline, CDR1 MNHEY and CDR2 SVGAGI. CDR3 amino acids: CASRGQGPNEQFF. Written as DNA, the CDR3 is TGTGCCAGCAGAGGACAGGGTCCCAATGAGCAGTTCTTC.

DNA of the CDR3: TGCGCCAGCAGCTTGGGGACTAGCGGAATACAAGAGACCCAGTACTTC. Translating gives CASSLGTSGIQETQYF. The chain is built from TRBV5-1 and TRBJ2-5, with 10 bases fitting TRBD2. The V gene's germline CDR1 is SGHRS and CDR2 YFSETQ. CDR3 length: 16 residues. With V trimmed by 0 bases and J by 2 bases, 4 bases remained unmatched.

The gene calls are TRBV14 and TRBJ2-2; D is uncertain. Germline values: CDR1 SGHDN, CDR2 FVKESK. There are 15 residues in the CDR3. V was cut by 0 bases and J by 7 bases, with 12 bases left in between. CDR3 loop: CASSQEQGRSGELFF. The DNA for the CDR3 is TGTGCCAGCAGCCAAGAACAAGGAAGGAGCGGGGAGCTGTTTTTT.

V gene TRBV7-9 combines with J gene TRBJ2-3; 8 bases agree with TRBD1. V was pared by 1 base and J by 6 bases, with 9 bases of the junction left unmatched. Germline values: CDR1 SEHNR, CDR2 FQNEAQ (reference sequence). This CDR3 is built from 16 residues. CDR3 nucleotide sequence: TGTGCCAGCAGCTTAGGACTACCTAGGACAGGGGATACGCAGTATTTT. Translation: CASSLGLPRTGDTQYF. Using reference TRBV7-9 and TRBJ2-3 for the parts outside the CDR3, the full variable domain is DTGVSQNPRHKITKRGQNVTFRCDPISEHNRLYWYRQTLGQGPEFLTYFQNEAQLEKSRLLSDRFSAERPKGSFSTLEIQRTEQGDSAMYLCASSLGLPRTGDTQYFGPGTRLTVL.

This clone was detected once. The chain joins TRBV2 to TRBJ1-4; D gene uncertain. The CDR3 spans 15 residues. CDR1 and CDR2 from the germline V gene are SNHLY and FYNNEI. V was pared by 2 bases and J by 8 bases, with 15 bases between. The CDR3 DNA sequence: TGTGCCAGCAGTGAACAACGAGGGAGTGAGGAAAAACTGTTTTTT. Translating gives CASSEQRGSEEKLFF.

The rearrangement uses TRBV6-6 and TRBJ2-2; 7 bases are a match to TRBD2. The CDR3 extends over 15 amino acids. The ends lost 6 bases at V and 1 base at J; junction bases unmatched: 5. Germline loops: CDR1 MNHNY, CDR2 SVGAGI (reference sequence). Here the CDR3 DNA reads TGTGCCAGCAGCGTAGCGGGCGGGAACACCGGGGAGCTGTTTTTT. This translates into CASSVAGGNTGELFF.

V is TRBV19 and J is TRBJ1-2, with TRBD1 matching 8 bases. The V and J ends lost 5 bases and 7 bases, in that order; junction bases with no gene match: 9. Germline V gives CDR1 LNHDA, CDR2 SQIVND (reference sequence). The CDR3 loop spans 14 amino acids. As DNA, the CDR3 is TGTGCCAGTAGTTCAGACAGGGGAAGAGGTGGCTACACCTTC. This sequence encodes CASSSDRGRGGYTF.

The chain recombines TRBV29-1 with TRBJ2-1; no clear D gene. CDR3 length equals 14 residues. The V gene's germline CDR1 is SQVTM and CDR2 ANQGSEA. Trimming took off 2 bases at V and 4 bases at J, with 12 bases between the two ends. CDR3 nucleotides: TGCAGCGTTGAAAGTCAGGTCGGGTACAATGAGCAGTTCTTC. Amino acids: CSVESQVGYNEQFF.

The chain employs TRBV5-5 and TRBJ1-4; 12 nucleotides agree with TRBD1. Germline assignment: CDR1 SGHKS and CDR2 YYEKEE (reference sequence). The CDR3 loop spans 17 amino acids. V trimming: 1 base; J trimming: 3 bases; junction bases outside the gene matches: 4. The CDR3 sequence: CASSLSGQGASNEKLFF. Written as DNA, the CDR3 is TGTGCCAGCAGCTTGTCGGGACAGGGGGCCTCTAATGAAAAACTGTTTTTT. Based on the CDR3 plus reference TRBV5-5 and TRBJ1-4, the full variable domain is DAGVTQSPTHLIKTRGQQVTLRCSPISGHKSVSWYQQVLGQGPQFIFQYYEKEERGRGNFPDRFSARQFPNYSSELNVNALLLGDSALYLCASSLSGQGASNEKLFFGSGTQLSVL.

This rearrangement joins TRBV14 to TRBJ2-7; D is unresolved. The CDR3 is made up of 13 amino acids. With 6 bases removed from V and 0 bases from J, the gap between germline ends came to 9 bases. Germline V gene lookup returns CDR1 SGHDN and CDR2 FVKESK. The CDR3 DNA reads as TGTGCCAGCAGTCCTCTAGTCTCCTACGAGCAGTACTTC. It encodes CASSPLVSYEQYF.

The rearrangement joins TRBV6-5 to TRBJ2-1, with TRBD2 matching 9 bases. The CDR3 runs to 14 residues. Germline lookup yields CDR1 MNHEY and CDR2 SVGAGI. The junction had 6 bases not matched to a gene; V was cut back by 4 bases and J by 8 bases. The CDR3 is CASSSNSGRYEQFF. CDR3 bases: TGTGCCAGCAGTTCCAATAGCGGGAGATATGAGCAGTTCTTC.

The chain links TRBV4-1 to TRBJ1-2; TRBD1 might be the D (6 bases). V dropped 0 bases and J dropped 3 bases, with 14 bases sitting between them. The germline gives CDR1 MGHRA, CDR2 YSYEKL. CDR3 length equals 16 residues. CDR3 DNA sequence: TGCGCCAGCAGCCAAGAGGGCCGGGGGGCTGACTATGGCTACACCTTC. Translation: CASSQEGRGADYGYTF.

The rearrangement links TRBV5-4 to TRBJ1-3, with 9 positions matching TRBD1. Germline trimming cut 0 bases from V and 4 bases from J; bases unmatched to any gene: 8. The length of the CDR3 is 17 residues. Germline V gene data show CDR1 as SGHNT and CDR2 as YYREEE (reference sequence). CDR3 sequence: CASSLAGNRGRGNTIYF. Here the CDR3 DNA reads TGTGCCAGCAGCTTGGCAGGGAACAGGGGGCGCGGAAACACCATATATTTT.

The chain carries TRBV5-1 and TRBJ1-1; no clear D. The CDR3 runs 14 residues. The V end was cut by 3 bases, the J end by 0 bases, with 9 bases between. Germline CDR1 and CDR2: SGHRS and YFSETQ. The CDR3 protein is CASSSDGMNTEAFF. Here the CDR3 DNA reads TGCGCCAGCAGCTCCGACGGCATGAACACTGAAGCTTTCTTT.

The V and J genes are TRBV28 and TRBJ2-7, with a weak D call TRBD1 (6 bases). Germline CDR1 is MDHEN and CDR2 is SYDVKM. Trimming took off 4 bases at V and 2 bases at J, with 12 bases between the two ends. CDR3 length: 14 amino acids. The CDR3 sequence: CASSSYGQTYEQYF. DNA for the CDR3: TGTGCCAGCAGTTCATATGGACAGACCTACGAGCAGTACTTC. The full variable domain, in which reference TRBV28 and TRBJ2-7 provide the parts outside the CDR3, is DVKVTQSSRYLVKRTGEKVFLECVQDMDHENMFWYRQDPGLGLRLIYFSYDVKMKEKGDIPEGYSVSREKKERFSLILESASTNQTSMYLCASSSYGQTYEQYFGPGTRLTVT.

V usage is TRBV10-3 and J usage is TRBJ1-3; D ambiguous. Germline CDR1 reads ENHRY; CDR2 reads SYGVKD. The V end lost 3 bases, the J end lost 4 bases, and 10 bases lay between the germline ends. The CDR3 spans 14 residues. CDR3 loop: CAISDVGLGNTIYF. CDR3 sequence (DNA): TGTGCCATCAGTGATGTCGGATTAGGAAACACCATATATTTT.

The CDR3 coding sequence is TGTGCCAGTACCTCCCTTACTAGCGACTCCTACAATGAGCAGTTCTTC. It specifies CASTSLTSDSYNEQFF. The chain has TRBV19 and TRBJ2-1; 7 nucleotides align to TRBD2. The CDR3 spans 16 residues. V shed 7 bases and J 0 bases; nucleotides not matched to a gene: 9. Germline loops: CDR1 LNHDA, CDR2 SQIVND (reference sequence). Together with reference TRBV19 and TRBJ2-1, the CDR3 gives the full variable domain: DGGITQSPKYLFRKEGQNVTLSCEQNLNHDAMYWYRQDPGQGLRLIYYSQIVNDFQKGDIAEGYSVSREKKESFPLTVTSAQKNPTAFYLCASTSLTSDSYNEQFFGPGTRLTVL.

The J gene is TRBJ1-5, the V gene TRBV20-1, with D hard to call. Germline CDR1 and CDR2: DFQATT and SNEGSKA (reference sequence). V lost 3 bases to trimming and J lost 4 bases, with 10 bases between them. The CDR3 covers 13 residues. The CDR3 bases are TGCAGTGCTAGTAGTCAAGTTAATCAGCCCCAGCATTTT. Translating gives CSASSQVNQPQHF.

The chain joins TRBV28 to TRBJ2-1; D might be TRBD1 (6 bases). Looked up from germline, CDR1 is MDHEN and CDR2 is SYDVKM. The germline V and J ends were trimmed by 5 bases and 12 bases, with 17 bases remaining between them. This CDR3 is built from 13 residues. Here the CDR3 DNA reads TGTGCCAGCAGTATGGGACAAATCACCCCGCAGTTCTTC. Amino acid sequence: CASSMGQITPQFF.